The 22 T cell receptor beta chains presented below share a single source sample, sequenced in a study of regulatory T cells in long-lasting Graves disease listed by TCRdb under 2021. The sample's time point label, decoded: persistent/refractory GD, antithyroid drugs over 5 years with positive TRAb. For both TCR sequencing and RNA sequencing, RNA was extracted from PBMCs in TRIzol. Library generation was performed with multiplex PCR. Sequencing was performed on an Illumina HiSeq 4000. CDR3 regions were amplified by Arm-PCR with iRepertoire HTBI primers to construct TCR beta libraries. The public reads were reanalyzed by TCRdb: fastp trimming at Q25, MiXCR alignment, in-frame beta chains only. Entries are consolidated by CDR3 protein sequence, retaining the most common genes and DNA. Counted in this sample were about 430,000 distinct CDR3 sequences; 21% of them appeared once. The ten largest clones add up to approximately 14% of the sample.

The sequencing here drew on peripheral blood mononuclear cells (PBMCs), taken when the disease was refractory, from a patient treated with antithyroid drugs. The receptors originated from a female donor with Graves disease.

The rearrangement uses TRBV20-1 and TRBJ2-5, with TRBD2 as a possible D gene (6 bases). The end of the DNA fits TRBJ2-7 better, so the J call may be wrong. The V gene's germline CDR1 is DFQATT and CDR2 SNEGSKA (reference sequence). The CDR3 has 14 residues. The CDR3 DNA sequence: TGCAGTGCTAGGAAGGAGGGGATAGGCTACGAGCAGTACTTC. Its translation is CSARKEGIGYEQYF.

This clonotype came up many times. The chain is built from TRBV6-4 and TRBJ1-2, with D unresolved. This CDR3 spans 14 amino acids. CDR1 is MRHNA, CDR2 SNTAGT, per germline. V lost 1 base, J lost 4 bases, and 10 bases lay in between. CDR3 amino acids: CASSDLGGLYGYTF. The CDR3 DNA sequence: TGTGCCAGCAGTGACTTAGGTGGACTCTATGGCTACACCTTC.

The chain uses TRBV9 and TRBJ2-3; 9 bases fit TRBD1. With V trimmed by 1 base and J by 5 bases, 8 bases remained unmatched. Germline V CDR1 and CDR2: SGDLS, YYNGEE. The CDR3 is 16 residues long. In DNA form, the CDR3 reads TGTGCCAGCAGCGTATACGGGACAGGGCCCCGAGATACGCAGTATTTT. This translates into CASSVYGTGPRDTQYF. The variable domain in full, completed from reference TRBV9 and TRBJ2-3, reads DSGVTQTPKHLITATGQRVTLRCSPRSGDLSVYWYQQSLDQGLQFLIQYYNGEERAKGNILERFSAQQFPDLHSELNLSSLELGDSALYFCASSVYGTGPRDTQYFGPGTRLTVL.

In this sample, this clonotype turned up a few times. The chain carries TRBV4-1 and TRBJ2-7, with 14 bases matching TRBD2. This CDR3 has 16 amino acids. Germline V lookup: CDR1 MGHRA, CDR2 YSYEKL. J was trimmed by 7 bases and V by 0 bases; bases with no gene match: 5. CDR3 nucleotide sequence: TGCGCCAGCAGCCAAGATGAGGGACTAGCGGGAGCAGAGCAGTACTTC. Its protein is CASSQDEGLAGAEQYF.

This clonotype was observed many times. V and J are TRBV2 and TRBJ2-7; 9 bases line up with TRBD2. From germline, CDR1 is SNHLY and CDR2 FYNNEI. J was trimmed by 6 bases and V by 10 bases; bases with no gene match: 10. CDR3 length: 13 residues. CDR3 DNA sequence: TGTGCCATCCCCGGGACTAGCACTTTCGAGCAGTACTTC. This encodes CAIPGTSTFEQYF. Based on the CDR3 plus reference TRBV2 and TRBJ2-7, the full variable domain is EPEVTQTPSHQVTQMGQEVILRCVPISNHLYFYWYRQILGQKVEFLVSFYNNEISEKSEIFDDQFSVERPDGSNFTLKIRSTKLEDSAMYFCAIPGTSTFEQYFGPGTRLTVT.

The rearrangement uses TRBV7-9 and TRBJ1-1; 7 bases are shared with TRBD1. This CDR3 comprises 15 residues. With V trimmed by 5 bases and J by 7 bases, 13 bases remained unmatched. CDR1 is SEHNR and CDR2 is FQNEAQ in the germline V gene (reference sequence). The CDR3 spells CASSHRGAPSFEAFF. In DNA, the CDR3 is TGTGCCAGCAGCCACAGGGGAGCTCCGAGTTTTGAAGCTTTCTTT.

This clonotype occurred a few times. The chain links TRBV29-1 to TRBJ1-2; TRBD1 might be the D (6 bases). This CDR3 region has 12 residues. Germline values: CDR1 SQVTM, CDR2 ANQGSEA. V lost 6 bases and J 6 bases, leaving 14 bases between the germline ends. CDR3 bases: TGCAGCGTCCTCTGGGGGCGGGATGGCTACACCTTC. Translation gives CSVLWGRDGYTF. The whole variable domain, remainder taken from reference TRBV29-1 and TRBJ1-2, is SAVISQKPSRDICQRGTSLTIQCQVDSQVTMMFWYRQQPGQSLTLIATANQGSEATYESGFVIDKFPISRPNLTFSTLTVSNMSPEDSSIYLCSVLWGRDGYTFGSGTRLTVV.

In its sample, this clonotype was seen a few times. The V call is TRBV20-1, the J call TRBJ1-1, with 8 bases matching TRBD1. Germline V gene data show CDR1 as DFQATT and CDR2 as SNEGSKA (reference sequence). After removal of 4 bases from V and 3 bases from J, the junction contained 7 bases not matched to a gene. The CDR3 spans 14 residues. The CDR3 nucleotides are TGCAGTGCTAAAACACAGGGGGTGGACACTGAAGCTTTCTTT. Translating it yields CSAKTQGVDTEAFF.

This clonotype was seen repeatedly, ten times or more. This chain uses TRBV10-2 with TRBJ2-5, with a weak D call TRBD2 (6 bases). V gave up 3 bases and J gave up 2 bases, with 10 bases separating them. The CDR3 length is 14 residues. CDR1 is WSHSY and CDR2 is SAAADI in the germline V gene. DNA of the CDR3: TGCGCCAGCAGTGAACTAGCAGCTCAAGAGACCCAGTACTTC. Encoded protein: CASSELAAQETQYF.

V and J are TRBV19 and TRBJ2-2, with D possibly being TRBD2 (5 bases). This CDR3 comprises 15 residues. CDR1 and CDR2 from the germline V gene are LNHDA and SQIVND (reference sequence). Trimming took 7 bases from V and 6 from J, leaving 18 bases between them. The CDR3 region is CASTPGSTGPGELFF. The CDR3 nucleotides are TGTGCCAGTACCCCGGGAAGCACGGGTCCCGGGGAGCTGTTTTTT.

Ten or more counts support this clonotype. Germline is not matched at one junction end, which may reflect a read error. The chain joins TRBV20-1 to TRBJ2-7; D uncertain. Looked up from germline, CDR1 is DFQATT and CDR2 is SNEGSKA (reference sequence). This CDR3 spans 10 amino acids. The CDR3 coding sequence is TGCAGTGCTAGCGCACCACGGAACCACTTC. Its protein is CSASAPRNHF.

The rearrangement links TRBV29-1 to TRBJ2-3; 10 nucleotides align to TRBD2. Germline trimming cut 3 bases from V and 3 bases from J; bases unmatched to any gene: 3. The CDR3 spans 14 residues. Per the germline V gene, CDR1 is SQVTM and CDR2 is ANQGSEA. The CDR3 DNA is TGCAGCGTTGATGGGGGACTAGCGACAGATACGCAGTATTTT. It codes for CSVDGGLATDTQYF.

This clonotype appeared a single time. The chain employs TRBV12-3 or TRBV12-4 and TRBJ2-1, with TRBD2 matching over 8 bases. Losses at the gene ends were 5 bases for V and 3 bases for J; bases not matched to a gene: 9. This CDR3 is 16 amino acids long. DNA for the CDR3: TGTGCCAGCAGTGTCCCCGGGACTAGTCTCTACAATGAGCAGTTCTTC. Translated, it gives CASSVPGTSLYNEQFF.

This clonotype appeared many times. This rearrangement joins TRBV27 to TRBJ2-5, with 13 bases fitting TRBD2. V was clipped by 6 bases and J by 3 bases; unmatched bases: 4. CDR1 is MNHEY and CDR2 is SMNVEV in the germline V gene (reference sequence). The length of the CDR3 is 15 residues. CDR3 sequence reads: CASSYGLAGEETQYF. The DNA for the CDR3 is TGTGCCAGCAGCTACGGACTAGCGGGAGAAGAGACCCAGTACTTC.

The chain has TRBV10-3 and TRBJ1-2; unclear D gene. CDR1 and CDR2 from the germline V gene are ENHRY and SYGVKD. Trimming left V 5 bases short and J 2 bases short, with 9 bases between. The CDR3 covers 13 residues. CDR3 region: CAISPAENYGYTF. CDR3 nucleotide sequence: TGTGCCATCAGTCCGGCAGAGAACTATGGCTACACCTTC.

The V gene is TRBV24-1, the J gene TRBJ2-1; D is unresolved. Trimming took off 0 bases at V and 6 bases at J, with 11 bases between the two ends. CDR1 KGHDR and CDR2 SFDVKD come from the germline V gene. This CDR3 contains 15 residues. The CDR3 sequence: CATSDLAPEPNEQFF. The DNA for the CDR3 is TGTGCCACCAGTGATTTGGCCCCTGAGCCCAATGAGCAGTTCTTC.

The chain recombines TRBV12-3 or TRBV12-4 with TRBJ1-5, with 10 bases matching TRBD1. This CDR3 region has 14 residues. V lost 6 bases, J lost 5 bases, and 4 bases stayed unmatched. CDR3: CASRRTGGHQPQHF. The DNA for the CDR3 is TGTGCCAGCAGGCGGACAGGGGGGCATCAGCCCCAGCATTTT.

This clonotype was counted at least ten times. This chain links TRBV30 with TRBJ1-5; no reliable D call. Germline-derived CDR1 and CDR2 are GTSNPN and SVGIG (reference sequence). Trimming shortened V by 2 bases and J by 6 bases, and 11 bases separated the two germline ends. The CDR3 loop spans 13 amino acids. This CDR3 reads CAWSLEGVQPQHF. CDR3 DNA sequence: TGTGCCTGGAGTCTCGAGGGAGTTCAGCCCCAGCATTTT.

V and J are TRBV10-3 and TRBJ2-4; 7 nucleotides align to TRBD2. The germline CDR1 and CDR2 sequences are ENHRY and SYGVKD. The CDR3 has 15 residues. V shed 3 bases, J shed 0 bases, and the junction held 2 bases outside the gene matches. The CDR3 is CAISEGTIAKNIQYF. The CDR3 coding sequence is TGTGCCATCAGTGAAGGGACTATAGCCAAAAACATTCAGTACTTC.

This clonotype appeared a single time. A single base separates this from a much larger clone, so it may be a read error. This rearrangement joins TRBV2 to TRBJ1-1, with D perhaps TRBD1 (6 bases). Deletions cut 10 bases from V and 5 bases from J, with 20 bases between. The CDR3 totals 14 residues. The V gene's germline CDR1 is SNHLY and CDR2 FYNNEI. CDR3 DNA sequence: TGTGCCAACATTATAGGGAGGGGGGAAACTGAAGCTTTCTTT. It specifies CANIIGRGETEAFF.

The sample holds one count of this clonotype. V usage is TRBV4-1 and J usage is TRBJ2-7; unclear D gene. Trimming cost V 0 bases and J 1 base, with 7 bases left between them. Germline loops: CDR1 MGHRA, CDR2 YSYEKL. The CDR3 is 14 residues long. CDR3: CASSQEADSYEQYF. CDR3 DNA: TGCGCCAGCAGCCAAGAGGCGGATTCCTACGAGCAGTACTTC.

In regard to this clonotype: Likely a read error: the CDR3 ends without its conserved phenylalanine or tryptophan. This chain links TRBV5-1 with TRBJ1-2, with 9 bases that match TRBD1. V dropped 5 bases and J dropped 5; count of bases not matched to a gene: 4. This CDR3 spans 13 amino acids. Per the germline V gene, CDR1 is SGHRS and CDR2 is YFSETQ. The chain's CDR3 is CASSRDRAYGYTL. In nucleotides, the CDR3 is TGCGCCAGCAGTCGGGACAGGGCTTATGGCTACACCCTC.